This is a list of T cell receptor beta chains from one sample in a study of shared clonotypes between healthy human individuals. Data came from immunoSEQ multiplex PCR; TCRdb stores just in-frame clones and leaves some out. This table has some 2,500,000 clones, around 92% appearing once. Material for sequencing was naive CD4+ T cells from PBMCs. The receptor source for this set is a man between 18 and 29 years old in good health. Some clones in this sample may be carry-over from other donors' samples. Each CDR3 is given with its conserved first and last residue. Fields, in order: D gene, clone size, J gene, V gene, CDR3 DNA, CDR3 protein. A D gene is named only where the DNA matches it firmly. Size tells how often a clone was seen (once, few, many) or the class of an expanded clone, and some rows leave it out.

NA,NA,TRBJ2-1,TRBV19,TGTGCCAGTAGTATAGAGGTGGTCAGCTCCTACAATGAGCAGTTCTTC,CASSIEVVSSYNEQFF
NA,NA,TRBJ2-5,TRBV9,TGTGCCAGCAGCGCCCAGCGGGAGACCCAGTACTTC,CASSAQRETQYF
TRBD1,NA,TRBJ2-5,TRBV7-3,TGTGCCAGCAGCTTAATGGCCCCGGGACAGGGGGCTTTGGAGACCCAGTACTTC,CASSLMAPGQGALETQYF
TRBD1,few,TRBJ1-2,TRBV18,TGTGCCAGCTCACGGGACAGGGAGTATGGCTACACCTTC,CASSRDREYGYTF
TRBD1,NA,TRBJ2-1,TRBV2,TGTGCCAGCAGCGAGGGACAGGGGGCAGATGAGCAGTTCTTC,CASSEGQGADEQFF
TRBD1,NA,TRBJ2-7,TRBV28,TGTGCCAGCAGTTTATGGGGGTTAGGGACAGGAAACTCCTACGAGCAGTACTTC,CASSLWGLGTGNSYEQYF
NA,NA,TRBJ2-1,TRBV6-5,TGTGCCAGCAGTTACTCCCCAGGGTGGTACAATGAGCAGTTCTTC,CASSYSPGWYNEQFF
NA,NA,TRBJ1-2,TRBV6-1,TGTGCCAGCAGTGAATTTTTAGGACCTGACTATGGCTACACCTTC,CASSEFLGPDYGYTF
NA,NA,TRBJ1-5,TRBV18,TGTGCCAGCGGGACTACGAGGAGCAATCAGCCCCAGCATTTT,CASGTTRSNQPQHF
TRBD1,NA,TRBJ1-2,TRBV28,TGTGCCAGCAGCGACCACTTAGGACAGGGAACTAACTATGGCTACACCTTC,CASSDHLGQGTNYGYTF
NA,NA,TRBJ2-3,TRBV5-1,TGCGCCAGACCCCTAGGGGGGGATACGCAGTATTTT,CARPLGGDTQYF
NA,NA,TRBJ2-1,TRBV28,TGTGCCCTTGCTGGGGGCTCCTACAATGAGCAGTTCTTC,CALAGGSYNEQFF
NA,NA,TRBJ2-7,TRBV5-6,TGTGCCAGCAGCTTGGTAGGGGGATATTCCTACGAGCAGTACTTC,CASSLVGGYSYEQYF
NA,NA,TRBJ1-3,TRBV6-4,TGTGCCAGCAGCGGACAGAGCTCTGGAAACACCATATATTTT,CASSGQSSGNTIYF
TRBD2,NA,TRBJ2-5,TRBV7-2,TGTGCCAGCGGGACTAGCGCCGAAGAGACCCAGTACTTC,CASGTSAEETQYF
NA,NA,TRBJ1-1,TRBV4-3,TGCGCCAGCAGCCAAGTAAAATCGGCAGGGATGAACACTGAAGCTTTCTTT,CASSQVKSAGMNTEAFF
TRBD1,once,TRBJ2-7,TRBV6-5,TGTGCCAGCAGTTACTCGAGACAGGGCCCCTACGAGCAGTACTTC,CASSYSRQGPYEQYF
TRBD2,NA,TRBJ2-1,TRBV28,TGTGCCAGCCACGAGCGGGAAAGCTCCTACAATGAGCAGTTCTTC,CASHERESSYNEQFF
NA,NA,TRBJ2-7,TRBV18,TGTGCCAGCTCACCACGGCGGGAAGCCTACGAGCAGTACTTC,CASSPRREAYEQYF
NA,NA,TRBJ2-3,TRBV10-3,TGTGCCATCAGTGAGAACCAGGTCACAGATACGCAGTATTTT,CAISENQVTDTQYF
TRBD1,NA,TRBJ1-6,TRBV5-1,TGCGCCAGCAGCTTGGGGGGACAGGGGCGCTCACCCCTCCACTTT,CASSLGGQGRSPLHF
NA,NA,TRBJ1-5,TRBV2,TGTGCCAGCAGTGAAGGGGCGGGCAATCAGCCCCAGCATTTT,CASSEGAGNQPQHF
NA,few,TRBJ2-2,TRBV18,TGTGCCAGCTCACCACAAACCGGGGAGCTGTTTTTT,CASSPQTGELFF
NA,NA,TRBJ2-7,TRBV4-3,TGCGCCAGCAGCCTAGAGGTTAGGGCCGTCTACGAGCAGTACTTC,CASSLEVRAVYEQYF